Here is one T cell receptor beta chain with its context. Antigen unknown. This CDR3 contains 16 residues. Trimming removed 2 bases from V and 3 bases from J; junction bases left unmatched: 4. MiXCR was run by TCRdb on the 5' RACE reads, yielding one entry per CDR3 protein. The sample includes 1,800,000 or so distinct CDR3 sequences, less than 40% seen only once; the top ten take about 0.25%. The entry originates in a study of identical twins. All donors were healthy Caucasians. The study's findings and limits: Insertions were reduced in abundant cord blood beta clonotypes but not in memory repertoires.

The sample consisted of cord blood. The chain links TRBV12-3 or TRBV12-4 to TRBJ2-5; 12 bases are a match to TRBD2. This clonotype was obtained from a newborn girl in good health. DNA of the CDR3: TGTGCCAGCAGTTTACCTCGACTAGCGGGAGAAGAGACCCAGTACTTC. Its protein is CASSLPRLAGEETQYF.